This T cell receptor beta chain was documented in a study of T-cell reconstitution after alpha-beta-depleted transplantation in children. The TCRbeta library was prepared with unique molecular identifiers. TCRdb processed the PCR reads anew with MiXCR; each CDR3 protein has one entry. The sample has fewer than 400,000 distinct CDR3 sequences, around 21% seen once. The CDR3 is 14 residues long. Germline V gene sequence: CDR1 DFQATT, CDR2 SNEGSKA (reference sequence). The junction had 5 bases not matched to a gene; V was cut back by 0 bases and J by 4 bases. This sequence joins TRBV20-1 and TRBJ2-5; 7 bases align to TRBD2. Sequencing used PBMCs from the stem cell graft donor, obtained from the stem cell graft. The source of this sequence is a human donor who donated a stem cell graft to a child with acute myeloid leukemia. The CDR3 is CSARESAGRETQYF. The CDR3 region has the DNA TGCAGTGCTAGAGAGTCAGCGGGACGAGAGACCCAGTACTTC.